The sequence of this TCR beta chain was determined in a study of shared clonotypes between healthy human individuals. Study-level findings and limits: Sorted-subset samples were not fully sequenced, rarefaction indicated. A few donors held 4.5% to 5% of naive CD4 clonotypes in common. Expectations were that clonotype sharing among donors would be affected by sequencing depth.

Trimming at V came to 5 bases and at J to 0 bases, leaving 3 bases not matched to a gene. The CDR3 has 15 amino acids. Germline assignment: CDR1 SEHNR and CDR2 FQNEAQ (reference sequence). Clones were sequenced by immunoSEQ multiplex PCR, and TCRdb holds only the in-frame ones, with some missing. The sample contains approximately 530,000 clones, 95% to 97% of which appear only once. A split of CD4+ cells into CD45RA+ naive and CD45RA-negative memory subsets was performed. About this clone itself: Antigen unknown.

V gene TRBV7-9 combines with J gene TRBJ2-1; 8 positions agree with TRBD1. This TCR was recovered from a woman aged 25 to 39 in good health. The source material was naive CD4+ T cells sorted from blood. As to subset: CD45RA+ positively selected. In DNA, the CDR3 is TGTGCCAGCAGCCGGACAGGGAGCTCCTACAATGAGCAGTTCTTC. Its protein is CASSRTGSSYNEQFF.